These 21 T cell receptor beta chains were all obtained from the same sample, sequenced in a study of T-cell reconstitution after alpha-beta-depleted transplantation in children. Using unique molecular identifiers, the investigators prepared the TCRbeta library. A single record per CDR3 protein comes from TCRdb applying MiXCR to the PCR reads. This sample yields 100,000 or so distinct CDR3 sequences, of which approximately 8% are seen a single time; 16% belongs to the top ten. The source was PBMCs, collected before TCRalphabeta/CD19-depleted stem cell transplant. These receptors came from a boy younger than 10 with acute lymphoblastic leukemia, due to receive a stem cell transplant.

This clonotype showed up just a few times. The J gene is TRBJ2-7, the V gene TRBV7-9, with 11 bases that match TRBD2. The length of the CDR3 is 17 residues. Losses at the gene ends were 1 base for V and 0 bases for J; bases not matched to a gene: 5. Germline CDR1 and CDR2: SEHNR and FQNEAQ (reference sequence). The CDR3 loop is CASSLVRLAGPSYEQYF. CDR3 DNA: TGTGCCAGCAGCTTAGTGAGACTAGCGGGACCCTCCTACGAGCAGTACTTC.

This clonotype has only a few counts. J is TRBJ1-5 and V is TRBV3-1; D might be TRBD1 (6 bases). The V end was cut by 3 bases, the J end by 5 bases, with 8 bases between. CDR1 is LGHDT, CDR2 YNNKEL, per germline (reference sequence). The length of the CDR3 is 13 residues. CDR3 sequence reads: CASSQAGDQPQHF. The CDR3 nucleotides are TGTGCCAGCAGCCAGGCAGGGGATCAGCCCCAGCATTTT. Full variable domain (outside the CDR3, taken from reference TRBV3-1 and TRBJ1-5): DTAVSQTPKYLVTQMGNDKSIKCEQNLGHDTMYWYKQDSKKFLKIMFSYNNKELIINETVPNRFSPKSPDKAHLNLHINSLELGDSAVYFCASSQAGDQPQHFGDGTRLSIL.

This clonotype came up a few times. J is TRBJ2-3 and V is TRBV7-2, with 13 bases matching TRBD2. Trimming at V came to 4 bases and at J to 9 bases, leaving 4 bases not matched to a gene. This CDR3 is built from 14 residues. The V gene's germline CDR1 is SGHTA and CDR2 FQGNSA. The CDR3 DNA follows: TGTGCCAGCAGCTCGACTAGCGGGGGGTCGACGCAGTATTTT. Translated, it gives CASSSTSGGSTQYF. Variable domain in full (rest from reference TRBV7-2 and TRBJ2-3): GAGVSQSPSNKVTEKGKDVELRCDPISGHTALYWYRQSLGQGLEFLIYFQGNSAPDKSGLPSDRFSAERTGGSVSTLTIQRTQQEDSAVYLCASSSTSGGSTQYFGPGTRLTVL.

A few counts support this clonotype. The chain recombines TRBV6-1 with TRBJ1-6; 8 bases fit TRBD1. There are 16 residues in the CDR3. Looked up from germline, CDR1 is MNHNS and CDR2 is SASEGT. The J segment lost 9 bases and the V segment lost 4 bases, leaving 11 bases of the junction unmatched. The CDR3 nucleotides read TGTGCCAGCAGTGGCCGAATACCAGGGGGCGGTTCACCCCTCCACTTT. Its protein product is CASSGRIPGGGSPLHF.

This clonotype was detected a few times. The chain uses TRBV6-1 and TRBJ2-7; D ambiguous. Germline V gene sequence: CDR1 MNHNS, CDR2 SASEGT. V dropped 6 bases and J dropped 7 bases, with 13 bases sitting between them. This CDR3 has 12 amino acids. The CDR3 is CASSDKAREQYF. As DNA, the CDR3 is TGTGCCAGCAGCGATAAAGCTAGGGAGCAGTACTTC.

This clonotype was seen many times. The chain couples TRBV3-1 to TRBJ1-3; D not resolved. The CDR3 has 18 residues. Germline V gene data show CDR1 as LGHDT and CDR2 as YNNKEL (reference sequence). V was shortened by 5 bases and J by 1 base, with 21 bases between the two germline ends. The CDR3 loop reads CASSSLYGYSNSGNTIYF. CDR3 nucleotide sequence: TGTGCCAGCAGCTCACTTTACGGTTACTCCAATTCTGGAAACACCATATATTTT.

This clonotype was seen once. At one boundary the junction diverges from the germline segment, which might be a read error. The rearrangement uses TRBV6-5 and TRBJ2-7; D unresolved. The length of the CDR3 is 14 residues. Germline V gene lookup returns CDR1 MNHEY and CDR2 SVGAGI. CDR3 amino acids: CATSYGGTSYEQYF. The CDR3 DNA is TGTGCCACCAGTTACGGTGGTACATCCTACGAGCAGTACTTT.

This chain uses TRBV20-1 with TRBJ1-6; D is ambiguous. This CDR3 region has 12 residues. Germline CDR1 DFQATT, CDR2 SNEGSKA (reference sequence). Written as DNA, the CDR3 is TGCAGCGCGTGGAGGAATAATTCACCCCTCCACTTT. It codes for CSAWRNNSPLHF.

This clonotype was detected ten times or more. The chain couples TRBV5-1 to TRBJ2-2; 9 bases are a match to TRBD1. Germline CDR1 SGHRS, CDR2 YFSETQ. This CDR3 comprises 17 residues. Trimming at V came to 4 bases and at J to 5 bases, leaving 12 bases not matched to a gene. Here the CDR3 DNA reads TGCGCCAGCAGCGCTGACAGGGGGTTCGTGTTGACCGGGGAGCTGTTTTTT. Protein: CASSADRGFVLTGELFF.

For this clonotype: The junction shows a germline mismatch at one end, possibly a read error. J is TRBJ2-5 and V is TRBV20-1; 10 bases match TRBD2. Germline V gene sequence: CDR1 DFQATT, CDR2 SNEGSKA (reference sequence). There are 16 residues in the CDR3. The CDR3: CCARDPSGGGQETQYF. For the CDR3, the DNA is TGCTGTGCTAGAGATCCCAGCGGGGGGGGTCAAGAGACCCAGTACTTC.

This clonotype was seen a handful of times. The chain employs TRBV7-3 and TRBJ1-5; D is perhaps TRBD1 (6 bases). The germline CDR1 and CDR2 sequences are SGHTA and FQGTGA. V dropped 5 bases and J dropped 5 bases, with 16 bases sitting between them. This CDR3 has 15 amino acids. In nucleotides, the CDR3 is TGTGCCAGCAGCCCCGCGGGGGGGGCGGATCAGCCCCAGCATTTT. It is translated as CASSPAGGADQPQHF.

The CDR3, as DNA: TGTGCCAGCAGCTTCCCGAGACTAGCGGCAGATACGCAGTATTTT. It specifies CASSFPRLAADTQYF. J is TRBJ2-3 and V is TRBV5-6, with 9 bases fitting TRBD2. Looked up from germline, CDR1 is SGHDT and CDR2 is YYEEEE. V shed 2 bases, J shed 4 bases, and the junction held 5 bases outside the gene matches. The CDR3 is 15 residues long.

Here the CDR3 reads CASSPREAQGWYEQYF. The CDR3 DNA sequence: TGTGCCAGCTCACCAAGGGAGGCCCAGGGCTGGTACGAGCAGTACTTC. J is TRBJ2-7 and V is TRBV18, with D perhaps TRBD2 (6 bases). Germline assignment: CDR1 KGHSH and CDR2 LQKENI. V was pared by 2 bases and J by 4 bases, with 18 bases between. The CDR3 runs to 16 residues.

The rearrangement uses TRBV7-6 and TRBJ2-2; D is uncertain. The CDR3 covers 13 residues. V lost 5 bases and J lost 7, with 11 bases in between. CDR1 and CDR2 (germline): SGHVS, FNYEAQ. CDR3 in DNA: TGTGCCAGCAGCCAATCAGAAAACGGGGAGCTGTTTTTT. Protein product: CASSQSENGELFF.

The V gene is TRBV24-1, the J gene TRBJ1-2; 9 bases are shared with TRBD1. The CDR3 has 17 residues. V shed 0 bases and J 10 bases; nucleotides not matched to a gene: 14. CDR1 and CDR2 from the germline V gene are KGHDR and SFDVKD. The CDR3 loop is CATSDLPTTRQGVDYTF. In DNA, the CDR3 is TGTGCCACCAGTGATTTGCCTACCACACGACAGGGGGTTGACTACACCTTC.

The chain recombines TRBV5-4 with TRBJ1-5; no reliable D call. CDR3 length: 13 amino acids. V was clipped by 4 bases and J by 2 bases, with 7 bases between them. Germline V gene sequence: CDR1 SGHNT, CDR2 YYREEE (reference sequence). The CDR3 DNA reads TGTGCCAGCAGCCACCGGGGCAATCAGCCCCAGCATTTT. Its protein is CASSHRGNQPQHF.

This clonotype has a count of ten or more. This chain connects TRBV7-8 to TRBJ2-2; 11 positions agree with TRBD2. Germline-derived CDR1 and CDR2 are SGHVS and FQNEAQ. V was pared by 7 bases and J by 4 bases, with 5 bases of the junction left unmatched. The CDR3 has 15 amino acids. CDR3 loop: CASMSSGGTTGELFF. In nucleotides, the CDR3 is TGTGCCAGCATGTCTAGCGGGGGGACCACCGGGGAGCTGTTTTTT.

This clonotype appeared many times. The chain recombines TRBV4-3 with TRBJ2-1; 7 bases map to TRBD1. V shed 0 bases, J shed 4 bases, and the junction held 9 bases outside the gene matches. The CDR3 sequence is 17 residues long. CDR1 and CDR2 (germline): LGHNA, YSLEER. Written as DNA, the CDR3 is TGCGCCAGCAGCCAAGATCACGCCGGGACAGTTTACAATGAGCAGTTCTTC. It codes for CASSQDHAGTVYNEQFF.

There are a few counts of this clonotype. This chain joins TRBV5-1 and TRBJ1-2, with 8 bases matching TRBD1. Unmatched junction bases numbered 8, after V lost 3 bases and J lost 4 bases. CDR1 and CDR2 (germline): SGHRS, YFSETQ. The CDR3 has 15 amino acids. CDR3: CASSSGQATFYGYTF. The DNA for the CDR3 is TGCGCCAGCAGCTCGGGACAGGCGACCTTCTATGGCTACACCTTC.

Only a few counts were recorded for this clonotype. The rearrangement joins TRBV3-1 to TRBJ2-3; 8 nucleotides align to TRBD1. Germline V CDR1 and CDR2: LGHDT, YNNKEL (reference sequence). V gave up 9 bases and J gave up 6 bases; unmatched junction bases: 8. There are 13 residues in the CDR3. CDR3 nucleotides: TGTGCCAGTAGGGGACAGGTGGGGGATACGCAGTATTTT. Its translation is CASRGQVGDTQYF.

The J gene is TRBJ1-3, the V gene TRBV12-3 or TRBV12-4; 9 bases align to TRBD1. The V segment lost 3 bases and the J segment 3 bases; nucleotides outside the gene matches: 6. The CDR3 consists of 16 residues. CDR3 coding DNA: TGTGCCAGCAGTTTCTCTCGACAGGGGGGTGGAAACACCATATATTTT. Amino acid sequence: CASSFSRQGGGNTIYF.